Reported below is one T cell receptor beta chain. As yet, its antigen is unknown. The CDR3 spans 16 residues. The trim removed 1 base at V and 4 bases at J, leaving 8 bases unmatched. In germline, CDR1 is SGHTA, CDR2 FQGNSA. The data belong to a study of T cell responses to AZD1222 COVID-19 vaccine. Study results and caveats: Spike-wide coverage was observed for vaccine-associated CD4 TCRs, with dominant responses at 160-218 and 743-854.

Assay used: immunoSEQ multiplex PCR; TCRdb lists only in-frame clones, some missing. The sample carries 110,000 or so clones, 70% to 90% recorded once. The chain combines TRBV7-2 with TRBJ2-5; 8 nucleotides align to TRBD2. The sequence was collected from an adult who received the AZD1222 COVID-19 vaccine. The sequenced sample was peripheral blood, obtained 28 days after the second AZD1222 dose. The CDR3 sequence: CASSLGAAGGGETQYF. The CDR3 DNA reads TGTGCCAGCAGCTTAGGGGCTGCGGGAGGCGGAGAGACCCAGTACTTC.